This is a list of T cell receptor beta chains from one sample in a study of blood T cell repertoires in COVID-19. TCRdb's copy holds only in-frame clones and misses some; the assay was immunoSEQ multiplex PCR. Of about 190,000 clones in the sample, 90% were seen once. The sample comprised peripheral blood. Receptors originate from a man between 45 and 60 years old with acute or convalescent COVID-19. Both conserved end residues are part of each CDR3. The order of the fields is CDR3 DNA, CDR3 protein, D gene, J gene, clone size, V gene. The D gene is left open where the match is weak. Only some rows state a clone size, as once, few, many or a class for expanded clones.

TGTGCCAGCAGAGGAACTAGCGGGAGGGCGGGTGAGCAGTTCTTC | CASRGTSGRAGEQFF | TRBD2 | TRBJ2-1 | NA | TRBV2
TGTGCCACCAGCAGAGGAGGGCTAGCCGCTTACAATGAGCAGTTCTTC | CATSRGGLAAYNEQFF | NA | TRBJ2-1 | NA | TRBV15
TGTGCCAGCACCCTAGACAGGAAATCTGGAAACACCATATATTTT | CASTLDRKSGNTIYF | NA | TRBJ1-3 | NA | TRBV6-5
TGTGCCAGCAGTGGACGTGCCGGGACAGGGGATGAAAAACTGTTTTTT | CASSGRAGTGDEKLFF | TRBD1 | TRBJ1-4 | NA | TRBV6-1
TGTGCCAGCACCTCCCGAGTTGTCACTGAAGCTTTCTTT | CASTSRVVTEAFF | NA | TRBJ1-1 | NA | TRBV6-5
TGCGCCAGCAGCTGGACCGGGACTAGCAAAGATACGCAGTATTTT | CASSWTGTSKDTQYF | TRBD2 | TRBJ2-3 | NA | TRBV4-1
TGTGCCTGGAGAGCCGGGACAGGGTCTAATTCACCCCTCCACTTT | CAWRAGTGSNSPLHF | TRBD1 | TRBJ1-6 | NA | TRBV30
TGCGCCAGCAGGGGACTAGCGGGAGCAGATACGCAGTATTTT | CASRGLAGADTQYF | TRBD2 | TRBJ2-3 | NA | TRBV5-1
TGTGCCAGCAGCAAGCGGACAGTCAATCAGCCCCAGCATTTT | CASSKRTVNQPQHF | NA | TRBJ1-5 | NA | TRBV5-8
TGTGCCAGCAGTTTCCTAGCGGGGCCCCAAGAGACCCAGTACTTC | CASSFLAGPQETQYF | TRBD2 | TRBJ2-5 | once | TRBV28
TGTGCCAGCAGCTTACGACTAACCACCGGCACAGATACGCAGTATTTT | CASSLRLTTGTDTQYF | NA | TRBJ2-3 | NA | TRBV13
TGCGCCAGCAGCCCCGGGACAGGGAACACTGAAGCTTTCTTT | CASSPGTGNTEAFF | TRBD1 | TRBJ1-1 | NA | TRBV4-3
TGTGCCAGCAGCTTAGGCGTCTTGCGGGTCGATCAGCCCCAGCATTTT | CASSLGVLRVDQPQHF | NA | TRBJ1-5 | NA | TRBV7-2
TGTGCCAGCAGCTTGGCAGGGGGCTCCGGGGAGCTGTTTTTT | CASSLAGGSGELFF | TRBD1 | TRBJ2-2 | NA | TRBV5-6
TGTGCCAGCAGTGAAATTGGCGGCGAGACCCAGTACTTC | CASSEIGGETQYF | NA | TRBJ2-5 | NA | TRBV6-1
TGTGCCAGCAGTTACTGGCGGGCTCGGGGGGAGACCCAGTACTTC | CASSYWRARGETQYF | NA | TRBJ2-5 | NA | TRBV6-5
TGTGCCATCACCCTAAGGGGGCTAGCGGGGAACAATGAGCAGTTCTTC | CAITLRGLAGNNEQFF | TRBD2 | TRBJ2-1 | NA | TRBV10-3
TGTGCCAGCAGCCGCGCGACTAGCGGGAGATACAGTGCCGGGGAGCTGTTTTTT | CASSRATSGRYSAGELFF | TRBD2 | TRBJ2-2 | NA | TRBV7-9
TGTGCCAGCAGAGCGGGGGGTTACAATGAGCAGTTCTTC | CASRAGGYNEQFF | TRBD2 | TRBJ2-1 | once | TRBV27
TGTGCCATCAGTGCCGTTAGCGGGAGCACCGGGGAGCTGTTTTTT | CAISAVSGSTGELFF | TRBD2 | TRBJ2-2 | NA | TRBV10-3
TGTGCCAGCAGTGAAACCGGGACACCGAATGAAAAACTGTTTTTT | CASSETGTPNEKLFF | NA | TRBJ1-4 | NA | TRBV2
TGTGCCAGCAGCTGGGGACAGCCCTACGAGCAGTACTTC | CASSWGQPYEQYF | TRBD1 | TRBJ2-7 | NA | TRBV7-8
TGCGCCAGCAGCCTCCTAGCGGGGGGGTTCACAGATACGCAGTATTTT | CASSLLAGGFTDTQYF | TRBD2 | TRBJ2-3 | NA | TRBV4-3
TGTGCCAGCAGTCTGGCCTATGGCTACACCTTC | CASSLAYGYTF | NA | TRBJ1-2 | once | TRBV6-6
TGCGCCAGCAGCTTGATGGGACTAGTAGCTTCAGATACGCAGTATTTT | CASSLMGLVASDTQYF | TRBD2 | TRBJ2-3 | once | TRBV5-1
TGTGCCAGCAGCTTAGCCCCCCGGCGGGGGGGCGAGGATACGCAGTATTTT | CASSLAPRRGGEDTQYF | TRBD2 | TRBJ2-3 | NA | TRBV7-6
TGTGCCTGGAGACAAGGACATTCGAACACCGGGGAGCTGTTTTTT | CAWRQGHSNTGELFF | NA | TRBJ2-2 | NA | TRBV30
TGTGCCAGCAGCGTAGCCGGAGATACGCAGTATTTT | CASSVAGDTQYF | NA | TRBJ2-3 | NA | TRBV9
TGTGCCAGTAGTATGCGACTAGCTCGCACCGCGGGTACGCAGTATTTT | CASSMRLARTAGTQYF | TRBD2 | TRBJ2-3 | NA | TRBV19
TGTGCCAGCAGTCGGGACAGGATTAGCACAGATACGCAGTATTTT | CASSRDRISTDTQYF | TRBD1 | TRBJ2-3 | few | TRBV6-2/TRBV6-3
TGTGCTAGCAGCTTAGGAGCGGGGGGGCCAGGTTTGACAGATACGCAGTATTTT | CASSLGAGGPGLTDTQYF | TRBD2 | TRBJ2-3 | NA | TRBV7-7
TGTGCCAGCAGTACTCCGGGGACAGGGGTTAACACTGAAGCTTTCTTT | CASSTPGTGVNTEAFF | TRBD1 | TRBJ1-1 | NA | TRBV28
TGTGCCAGTAGCCTATCCGCGGCATACGAGCAGTACTTC | CASSLSAAYEQYF | NA | TRBJ2-7 | NA | TRBV19
TGTGCCAGCAGTCCTCCGGGGAACATTCAGTACTTC | CASSPPGNIQYF | NA | TRBJ2-4 | NA | TRBV28
TGTGCCAGCAGCCAAGAGATCCAGGGAGGAGAAAAACTGTTTTTT | CASSQEIQGGEKLFF | NA | TRBJ1-4 | NA | TRBV3-1/TRBV3-2
TGTGCCAGCAGACTATTCCGGGACAGGGGATTTAGCAATCAGCCCCAGCATTTT | CASRLFRDRGFSNQPQHF | TRBD1 | TRBJ1-5 | NA | TRBV28
TGTGCCAGCAGTACCACAGGGGGCCAGTACAATGAGCAGTTCTTC | CASSTTGGQYNEQFF | TRBD1 | TRBJ2-1 | NA | TRBV6-5
TGTGCCAGCAGTTCTCCTGGGACAGGTCTCTATGGCTACACCTTC | CASSSPGTGLYGYTF | TRBD1 | TRBJ1-2 | NA | TRBV28
TGTGCCAGCAGCAAAGCCCGGGGCAATCAGCCCCAGCATTTT | CASSKARGNQPQHF | NA | TRBJ1-5 | NA | TRBV21-1
TGTGCCAGCAGCTATGACGGTAGCGGAAACTACAATGAGCAGTTCTTC | CASSYDGSGNYNEQFF | NA | TRBJ2-1 | NA | TRBV7-3
TGTGCCAGCAGCTTGGCCCCCGCGGGACAGGGTCACAATGAGCAGTTCTTC | CASSLAPAGQGHNEQFF | TRBD1 | TRBJ2-1 | NA | TRBV5-4
TGCGCCAGCAGAGGGCTCGGGGTGCAAGACACCGGGGAGCTGTTTTTT | CASRGLGVQDTGELFF | NA | TRBJ2-2 | NA | TRBV4-1
TGTGCCACCAGTGATTTGCCCGGGGTTGACGATACGCAGTATTTT | CATSDLPGVDDTQYF | NA | TRBJ2-3 | NA | TRBV24-1
TGTGCCAGCTTTTCGCAGGGGAGTCCTAGTGAGCAGTTCTTC | CASFSQGSPSEQFF | NA | TRBJ2-1 | NA | TRBV2
TGTGCCAGCAGCCAAGATAGGGGGACCGACTATGGCTACACCTTC | CASSQDRGTDYGYTF | NA | TRBJ1-2 | once | TRBV4-2